The 22 T cell receptor beta chains in this list originate from one sample, sequenced in a study of somatic mutations in cytotoxic T cells in rheumatoid arthritis (dated by TCRdb to about 2017). Preparation of the library involved the immunoSEQ multiplex PCR assay. TCRdb obtained this table from immuneACCESS and retained in-frame rearrangements with V and J assigned. These tables miss some clones; where compared with another copy, unresolved V genes account for less than half of the shortfall, and the remainder is unexplained. The table for this sample lists around 20,000 clones; over 70% of them were counted only once. The ten largest clones add up to roughly a fifth of the sample. Sequenced sample: CD8+ T cells sorted from blood. The origin of the receptors is a woman aged 55-70 years in good health.

CDR3 in amino acids: CASSPDSYNEQFF. The CDR3 DNA reads as TGTGCCAGCAGTCCGGACTCCTACAATGAGCAGTTCTTC. J is TRBJ2-1 and V is TRBV6-5; D is uncertain. CDR3 length equals 13 residues. Trimming took off 5 bases at V and 0 bases at J, with 5 bases between the two ends. The germline V gene encodes CDR1 MNHEY and CDR2 SVGAGI.

Remarks on this clone: Other DNA sequences within the sample encode an identical CDR3. The chain employs TRBV27 and TRBJ2-2; unclear D gene. CDR1 is MNHEY, CDR2 SMNVEV, per germline (reference sequence). The length of the CDR3 is 14 residues. The ends were cut back, 2 bases at V and 4 bases at J, with 8 bases in the middle. CDR3 nucleotide sequence: TGTGCCAGCAGTTTAGGTGCATCCACCGGGGAGCTGTTTTTT. Its protein product is CASSLGASTGELFF.

The rearrangement joins TRBV7-9 to TRBJ1-1; D may be TRBD1 (6 bases). The V gene lost 8 bases and the J gene lost 5 bases, with 12 bases spanning the gap. Germline V lookup: CDR1 SEHNR, CDR2 FQNEAQ (reference sequence). The CDR3 runs to 12 residues. The CDR3 spells CASATGLTEAFF. The DNA for the CDR3 is TGTGCCAGCGCTACAGGGTTAACTGAAGCTTTCTTT.

The rearrangement links TRBV27 to TRBJ2-7, with TRBD1 identical over 8 bases. CDR1 is MNHEY, CDR2 SMNVEV, per germline (reference sequence). The CDR3 runs to 14 residues. Losses at the gene ends were 5 bases for V and 4 bases for J; bases not matched to a gene: 7. The CDR3 nucleotides are TGTGCCAGCAGTCCCGGGCAGGGGGCGTACGAGCAGTACTTC. Translated, it gives CASSPGQGAYEQYF.

J is TRBJ1-1 and V is TRBV21-1. TRBV21-1 is noted as a pseudogene. The CDR3 has 15 residues. The CDR3 sequence: CASRNLGLAGTEAFF. Here the CDR3 DNA reads TGTGCCAGCAGGAACCTCGGACTGGCGGGGACTGAAGCTTTCTTT.

This clone was counted between two and nine times. This chain links TRBV27 with TRBJ2-7; a weak D match, TRBD1 (5 bases). This CDR3 spans 14 amino acids. V was clipped by 3 bases and J by 4 bases, with 13 bases between them. The germline gives CDR1 MNHEY, CDR2 SMNVEV (reference sequence). The CDR3 bases are TGTGCCAGCAGTTTGGCGCAGGGAAGGTACGAGCAGTACTTC. Translation: CASSLAQGRYEQYF.

Comment on this clone: Within the sample, other DNA sequences also encode this same CDR3. The rearrangement links TRBV30 to TRBJ1-1; D not resolved. CDR1 is GTSNPN, CDR2 SVGIG, per germline (reference sequence). V lost 0 bases and J lost 0, with 5 bases in between. This CDR3 has 13 amino acids. The CDR3 reads CAWSVAMNTEAFF. In DNA, the CDR3 is TGTGCCTGGAGTGTCGCGATGAACACTGAAGCTTTCTTT. Full variable domain (remainder filled in from reference TRBV30 and TRBJ1-1): SQTIHQWPATLVQPVGSPLSLECTVEGTSNPNLYWYRQAAGRGLQLLFYSVGIGQISSEVPQNLSASRPQDRQFILSSKKLLLSDSGFYLCAWSVAMNTEAFFGQGTRLTVV.

V usage is TRBV9 and J usage is TRBJ2-7, with 7 nucleotides matching TRBD1. This CDR3 is 16 amino acids long. Germline loops: CDR1 SGDLS, CDR2 YYNGEE. The J segment lost 2 bases and the V segment lost 2 bases, leaving 10 bases of the junction unmatched. CDR3 loop: CASSVGSKGAPYEQYF. In DNA form, the CDR3 reads TGTGCCAGCAGCGTGGGTTCCAAGGGGGCTCCCTACGAGCAGTACTTC.

This clone showed up just once. This chain uses TRBV7-9 with TRBJ2-5, with 8 bases identical to TRBD1. The CDR3 covers 15 residues. The V and J ends lost 4 bases and 5 bases, in that order; junction bases with no gene match: 9. Germline V gene data show CDR1 as SEHNR and CDR2 as FQNEAQ (reference sequence). The CDR3 reads CASSWRQGLAETQYF. CDR3 nucleotide sequence: TGTGCCAGCAGCTGGAGACAGGGGTTGGCGGAGACCCAGTACTTC.

The chain links TRBV5-1 to TRBJ2-7, with a possible D match to TRBD1 (6 bases). CDR3 size: 14 residues. V lost 4 bases, J lost 2 bases, and 13 bases lay in between. CDR1 and CDR2 (germline): SGHRS, YFSETQ. The CDR3 DNA reads TGCGCCAGCAGCCCGGACAGCCTTGCCTACGAGCAGTACTTC. Its translation: CASSPDSLAYEQYF.

The chain combines TRBV10-3 with TRBJ2-7, with D maybe TRBD1 (6 bases). V lost 6 bases, J lost 7 bases, and 13 bases lay in between. The CDR3 consists of 12 residues. Per germline, CDR1 ENHRY and CDR2 SYGVKD. The CDR3 spells CAIRTGSWEQYF. The CDR3 DNA follows: TGTGCCATCAGAACAGGGTCGTGGGAGCAGTACTTC.

The V call is TRBV18, the J call TRBJ1-5; D perhaps matches TRBD1 (6 bases). This CDR3 region has 16 residues. Deletions cut 5 bases from V and 2 bases from J, with 16 bases between. CDR1 is KGHSH, CDR2 LQKENI, per germline. CDR3: CASSENRVGGNQPQHF. The CDR3, as DNA: TGTGCCAGCTCAGAAAACAGGGTTGGTGGCAATCAGCCCCAGCATTTT.

This clone was seen a few times. The chain carries TRBV4-1 and TRBJ1-6, with D possibly being TRBD1 (5 bases). Deletions cut 1 base from V and 10 bases from J, with 8 bases between. Germline lookup yields CDR1 MGHRA and CDR2 YSYEKL. CDR3 length: 13 amino acids. The CDR3 loop reads CASSQVGGSPLHF. The DNA for the CDR3 is TGCGCCAGCAGCCAAGTCGGGGGATCACCCCTCCACTTT.

The table lists this clone with a count of one. The genes are TRBV2 and TRBJ1-1; D is unclear. The CDR3 length is 14 residues. Trimming pared 6 bases from V and 0 bases from J, leaving 11 bases between. Germline loops: CDR1 SNHLY, CDR2 FYNNEI. DNA of the CDR3: TGTGCCAGCAGACCAGGACGGCTGAACACTGAAGCTTTCTTT. Translating it yields CASRPGRLNTEAFF.

The chain joins TRBV5-4 to TRBJ2-7; D is perhaps TRBD1 or TRBD2 (5 bases each). The CDR3 runs to 15 residues. V shed 3 bases and J shed 2 bases, with 15 bases lying between them. From germline, CDR1 is SGHNT and CDR2 YYREEE (reference sequence). The CDR3 nucleotides are TGTGCCAGCAGCTCCGGGACCCTCGGTCCCTACGAGCAGTACTTC. Its translation: CASSSGTLGPYEQYF. Full variable domain (remainder filled in from reference TRBV5-4 and TRBJ2-7): ETGVTQSPTHLIKTRGQQVTLRCSSQSGHNTVSWYQQALGQGPQFIFQYYREEENGRGNFPPRFSGLQFPNYSSELNVNALELDDSALYLCASSSGTLGPYEQYFGPGTRLTVT.

The chain recombines TRBV27 with TRBJ2-1; D may correspond to TRBD1 or TRBD2 (5 bases each). The CDR3 spans 14 residues. In germline, CDR1 is MNHEY, CDR2 SMNVEV (reference sequence). The V and J ends lost 0 bases and 2 bases respectively, with 5 bases between them. CDR3: CASSLSGAYNEQFF. The CDR3, as DNA: TGTGCCAGCAGTTTATCGGGGGCCTACAATGAGCAGTTCTTC.

The V call is TRBV6-5, the J call TRBJ1-1, with D tentatively TRBD1 (6 bases). CDR1 is MNHEY and CDR2 is SVGAGI in the germline V gene. CDR3 length: 12 amino acids. Trimming stripped 7 bases from V and 4 bases from J, with 10 bases between. The CDR3 protein is CASILGGTEAFF. The CDR3 DNA sequence: TGTGCCAGCATTCTAGGGGGCACTGAAGCTTTCTTT.

CDR3 in amino acids: CASSLAGARGAFF. The DNA of the CDR3 is TGTGCCAGCAGCTTAGCGGGGGCCAGGGGAGCTTTCTTT. V usage is TRBV7-8 and J usage is TRBJ1-1; D perhaps matches TRBD1 (6 bases). CDR1 is SGHVS, CDR2 FQNEAQ, per germline. The CDR3 is 13 residues long. Deletions cut 0 bases from V and 10 bases from J, with 12 bases between. Full variable domain (missing parts from reference TRBV7-8 and TRBJ1-1): GAGVSQSPRYKVAKRGQDVALRCDPISGHVSLFWYQQALGQGPEFLTYFQNEAQLDKSGLPSDRFFAERPEGSVSTLKIQRTQQEDSAVYLCASSLAGARGAFFGQGTRLTVV.

V gene TRBV7-9 combines with J gene TRBJ2-7; D assignment may be TRBD1 or TRBD2 (5 bases each). CDR1 and CDR2 (germline): SEHNR, FQNEAQ (reference sequence). The CDR3 is 15 amino acids. Trimming pared 4 bases from V and 6 bases from J, leaving 19 bases between. CDR3 DNA: TGTGCCAGCAGCTCGGGTGAGGGGACCCCCTTCGAGCAGTACTTC. This sequence encodes CASSSGEGTPFEQYF.

This clone was counted between two and nine times. V is TRBV6-6 and J is TRBJ1-1, with a possible D match to TRBD1 (5 bases). Germline loops: CDR1 MNHNY, CDR2 SVGAGI (reference sequence). Trimming cost V 5 bases and J 1 base, with 17 bases left between them. The CDR3 consists of 16 residues. CDR3 region: CASSQTRQSPNTEAFF. Here the CDR3 DNA reads TGTGCCAGCAGTCAAACTCGACAGTCACCGAACACTGAAGCTTTCTTT.

The V gene is TRBV2, the J gene TRBJ2-1; 8 positions agree with TRBD1. V trimming: 9 bases; J trimming: 8 bases; junction bases outside the gene matches: 9. Germline CDR1 is SNHLY and CDR2 is FYNNEI. This CDR3 has 13 residues. CDR3 in amino acids: CASFWDRRYEQFF. The CDR3 DNA reads as TGTGCCAGTTTTTGGGACAGGAGGTATGAGCAGTTCTTC.

The CDR3 nucleotides are TGTGCCAGCAGCGCCACTACAGGGATCAACACTGAAGCTTTCTTT. This codes for CASSATTGINTEAFF. This chain joins TRBV9 and TRBJ1-1; D might be TRBD1 (6 bases). CDR1 and CDR2 (germline): SGDLS, YYNGEE. The CDR3 sequence is 15 residues long. Trimming took 3 bases from V and 2 from J, leaving 14 bases between them. Complete variable domain (other parts from reference TRBV9 and TRBJ1-1): DSGVTQTPKHLITATGQRVTLRCSPRSGDLSVYWYQQSLDQGLQFLIQYYNGEERAKGNILERFSAQQFPDLHSELNLSSLELGDSALYFCASSATTGINTEAFFGQGTRLTVV.